In its sample, the clone carrying this T cell receptor beta chain was seen many times. MiXCR was run by TCRdb on the 5' RACE reads, yielding one entry per CDR3 protein. The data contain about 62,000 distinct CDR3 sequences, roughly 4% of them singletons. These data come from a study of neurological immune-mediated disorders. Per the germline V gene, CDR1 is SGHTA and CDR2 is FQGTGA. The CDR3 has 14 amino acids. With 3 bases removed from V and 8 bases from J, the gap between germline ends came to 16 bases. The gene calls are TRBV7-3 and TRBJ1-2; maybe TRBD1 (5 bases). Specimen: PBMCs. This receptor was identified in a woman in her forties or fifties with multiple sclerosis. The DNA of the CDR3 is TGTGCCAGCAGCTTGCGTGCAGGGACGAGCGGCTACACCTTC. It is translated as CASSLRAGTSGYTF.